The source of this T cell receptor beta chain is a study of shared clonotypes between healthy human individuals. General study results and limits: A handful of donors showed sharing of approximately 5% of naive CD4 clonotypes.

Sequenced by immunoSEQ multiplex PCR; TCRdb stores in-frame clones only, minus some. The data show approximately 1.5 million clones, approximately 98% seen once. Note on this clone: Its matching antigen is unknown.

CDR3 length: 15 amino acids. Germline CDR1 reads SNHLY; CDR2 reads FYNNEI. The V and J ends lost 8 bases and 2 bases, in that order; junction bases with no gene match: 6. This sequence joins TRBV2 and TRBJ2-5; 12 bases map to TRBD2. The sequencing input was naive CD4+ T cells sorted from blood. Sample subset: CD45RA+ positively selected. This clonotype was obtained from a man aged 25 to 40 in good health. CDR3 sequence: CASSSGRAAQETQYF. CDR3 in DNA: TGTGCCAGCTCTAGCGGGAGGGCCGCGCAAGAGACCCAGTACTTC.